This T cell receptor (beta chain) was recorded in a study of regulatory T cells in long-lasting Graves disease (dated by TCRdb to the early 2020s). About the full investigation: In the newly diagnosed Graves' disease group, patients had been taking antithyroid drugs for less than 3 months. TCR sequencing covered around 13 persistent and 20 newly diagnosed Graves' disease patients, 33 samples in total. The study was conducted in China and was registered as a clinical trial. Peripheral blood TCR sequencing and RNA sequencing compared persistent Graves' disease patients with newly diagnosed Graves' disease patients.

V is pruned by 2 bases and J by 11 bases, leaving 12 bases of the junction without a gene match. CDR1 and CDR2 (MDHEN, SYDVKM) derive from the germline V gene. The CDR3 runs 15 amino acids, cysteine and phenylalanine included. Only the CDR3 region is kept as DNA, spanning 45 bases read in frame from base 1. This sample's time point label indicates: newly diagnosed GD, antithyroid drugs for less than 3 months. For both TCR sequencing and RNA sequencing, RNA was extracted from PBMCs using TRIzol. The diagnosis of Graves' disease followed American Thyroid Association guidelines. The patients came from an endocrinology department in Xi'an, China. Each patient gave about 10 milliliters of peripheral blood, collected in an EDTA anticoagulant tube. PBMCs were isolated by Ficoll Paque Plus density gradient separation without further T cell sorting. An Agilent 2100 Bioanalyzer and agarose gel were used to assess RNA quality, and a NanoDrop 2000 was used to measure RNA concentration.

This clonotype was counted many times. This clone's antigen is unknown. Within one base of it there is no much larger clone, and no base qualities were kept. Receptor amplification or capture employed multiplex PCR. TCRdb records Illumina HiSeq 4000 as the sequencer. iRepertoire HTBI primers and Arm-PCR amplification of CDR3 regions were used to construct TCR beta libraries. Before sequencing, the PCR products went through gel purification. Per the original workflow: Gene usage analysis of CDR3 amino acid clonotypes relied on the roughly 58 TRBV and about 13 TRBJ segments identified across samples. COPE and FqMerger were used to merge the filtered high-quality paired reads into contigs. Contigs were aligned with BLAST to IMGT TRBV, TRBD and TRBJ reference genes, and CDR3 was defined per IMGT. Clonotypes above 0.1% frequency were classified as highly expanded clones. Shannon entropy was used to measure repertoire diversity, and the Gini coefficient was used to measure V-J evenness. A clonotype found in more than one individual was treated as public. TCRdb took the public reads, trimmed them with fastp at Q25, ran MiXCR for clone calling and kept in-frame beta chains. Identical CDR3 protein sequences are pooled into one entry, listed with their most common genes and DNA. Here the V and J calls rest on TCRdb's processing, not on the authors' analysis. The sample includes over 500,000 distinct CDR3 sequences, with roughly 15% observed a single time. About 18% of the sample is held by the ten biggest clonotypes.

What the work shows at the level of the full study, not this receptor alone: Because the primary lesion, thyroid tissue, could not be accessed, the study looked at peripheral blood alone. Sequencing and analysis were limited to the TCR beta chain. Lower TCR Shannon entropy and fewer highly expanded clones were observed in persistent Graves' disease patients than in newly diagnosed patients, which suggested clonal expansion. The authors noted that the small sample size was a limitation that may lower accuracy. A larger number of public clonotypes was shared among persistent patients (around 2,500) than among newly diagnosed patients (roughly 980). TRBV28, TRBJ1-2 and TRBJ2-5 were preferentially used in persistent disease, while TRBV20-1 and TRBJ2-1 were favored in newly diagnosed disease.

This sample was shared with a second study, whose subject was T cells in Graves' hyperthyroidism and ophthalmopathy. The second source states: A patient counted as having stable Graves' hyperthyroidism if no progression to ophthalmopathy occurred over 18 months of follow-up. Hyperthyroidism patients were newly diagnosed, with disease duration under 2 months, and aged 18 to 65 years. Exclusion was applied to patients with uncontrolled infections, other autoimmune diseases, pregnancy or lactation. Diagnoses were established on the basis of clinical symptoms, serum thyroxine and TRAb, thyroid ultrasound, and orbital computed tomography. For the first round of RT-PCR on the TCR CDR3, the HTBI primer set was used together with the Qiagen OneStep RT-PCR kit. Most expanded thyroid clonotypes (frequency above 0.001) were also detected in blood, a finding suggesting that blood repertoires may reflect thyroid immune responses. In cross-validation, a model built on a 13 V-J signature told ophthalmopathy apart from stable hyperthyroidism with about 90% sensitivity and about 81% specificity, and in testing the same model reached 80%/75%. In validation, the model predicted progression to ophthalmopathy with 65% to 71% sensitivity and approximately 74% specificity, a median of roughly seven months before onset. To identify TCR V-J signatures that set the groups apart, the researchers used a discovery cohort of about a hundred patients, made up of some 41 with Graves' ophthalmopathy and 57 with stable Graves' hyperthyroidism. Prospective prediction of ophthalmopathy was tested in an independent validation cohort consisting of some 19 hyperthyroidism patients and some 17 patients who later progressed to ophthalmopathy. The roughly 91 discovery patients were randomly split 7:3 into training and test sets. The study also compared thyroid tissue and blood T-cell repertoires from 6 or 7 Graves' hyperthyroidism patients. Once sampling was done, hyperthyroidism patients were given methimazole at a starting dose of 30 mg daily, whereas ophthalmopathy patients were given high-dose intravenous methylprednisolone. Libraries were constructed in a second round of multiplex PCR, after which size selection and purification were performed. Sequencing of the libraries was done on an Illumina HiSeq2000 using paired-end 100 bp reads. SOAPnuke was used to process the raw data, with reads discarded if the reads contained adapters or uncalled bases, had a mean Phred below 15, or lacked an exact constant-primer or identifier match. COPE v1.2.5 was used to merge high-quality paired reads, and clonotypes were defined as unique nucleotide sequences. Clonotypes were aligned to IMGT TRBV, TRBD and TRBJ reference segments using MiTCR v1.1. The analysis was restricted to V-J combinations with a frequency above 0.0001, which together covered just over 98% of the repertoires. A TCS score was defined as the ratio of F50 (clonal expansion) to E x V (chaos), with BLOSUM62-based TCRdist applied between CDR3 peptides within each V-J. Welch's t-statistics and random forest reduced around 520 V-J features to about 12, which were used in a naive Bayes classifier (R e1071). Sample size was not statistically predetermined, and blinding of investigators to group allocation was not performed. According to the paper, TCR Vbeta CDR3 sequencing was carried out on approximately 140 peripheral blood samples, which came from over 40 ophthalmopathy, around 75 hyperthyroidism and about 17 progressor patients.

This specimen consisted of peripheral blood mononuclear cells (PBMCs), obtained at new diagnosis, from a patient treated with antithyroid drugs. This receptor was taken from a woman in her thirties with Graves disease. Donor details come from another sample of the same person, matched by shared clones. The rearranged segments are TRBV28 and TRBJ1-5, and TRBD1 matches 7 of the central bases. The CDR3 region: CASSLNRGPRGAQHF. The sequenced DNA is TGTGCCAGCAGTTTAAACAGGGGCCCACGGGGGGCCCAGCATTTT.